This TCR beta chain was obtained from a study of long-term antiretroviral therapy in people with HIV. Study overall: The oldest samples precede the 2015 immediate-ART recommendation by about a decade. Study-wide findings and caveats: Patients on ART gained diversity, which nonetheless stayed below transplant donor controls.

The assay, immunoSEQ v3.0, was run at survey level. A per-sample goal of roughly 35,000-55,000 T-cell genomes was targeted by sequencing. Measured with immunoSEQ multiplex PCR; TCRdb has only the in-frame clones, and not every one. The top ten hold around 21% of the sample, which has about 11,000 clones, roughly 80% seen once. Details on this clone: Its target is not known.

This CDR3 has 17 residues. V lost 4 bases, J lost 1 base, and 3 bases stayed unmatched. J is TRBJ2-1 and V is TRBV6-7; 14 nucleotides agree with TRBD2. TRBV6-7 is filed as an ORF, its function uncertain. Sequencing was performed on unsorted PBMCs, taken 7 to 7.5 years after starting antiretroviral therapy. The clonotype was recovered from a man aged 45-65 years with HIV. CDR3 in amino acids: CASSSWTSGGSYNEQFF. The CDR3 DNA reads TGTGCCAGCAGTTCTTGGACTAGCGGGGGGTCCTACAATGAGCAGTTCTTC.